The 8 T cell receptor beta chains given below trace back to one sample, sequenced in a study of blood T cell repertoires in COVID-19 (dated by TCRdb to 2019 to 2021). Library prep was done by the immunoSEQ multiplex PCR assay. The immuneACCESS repertoire file appears here via TCRdb, limited to in-frame rearrangements. These files lack a portion of the clones; in checked studies, under half of the deficit traces to unresolved V genes, and the cause of the others is not known. In this sample the table shows approximately 200,000 clones, roughly four fifths of which occur a single time. The biggest ten clones account for around 11% of the sample. Material for sequencing was PBMCs or T cells enriched from blood (not recorded which). These receptors all stem from a man in his forties who had recovered from COVID-19.

The V and J genes are TRBV14 and TRBJ2-7, with D unresolved. V lost 1 base and J lost 3, with 16 bases in between. This CDR3 has 16 residues. Germline CDR1 is SGHDN and CDR2 is FVKESK. CDR3 DNA: TGTGCCAGCAGCCAAGTTAACCCCGGAGCTTTCTACGAGCAGTACTTC. Its translation: CASSQVNPGAFYEQYF.

V is TRBV6-6 and J is TRBJ2-2; the D is unclear. Deletions cut 6 bases from V and 6 bases from J, with 8 bases between. The CDR3 is 12 amino acids. Germline V gene lookup returns CDR1 MNHNY and CDR2 SVGAGI (reference sequence). For the CDR3, the DNA is TGTGCCAGCAGCACACCTGCCGGGGAGCTGTTTTTT. Translation gives CASSTPAGELFF.

The chain has TRBV10-3 and TRBJ2-1; 7 nucleotides line up with TRBD2. V shed 10 bases, J shed 9 bases, and the junction held 6 bases outside the gene matches. Germline V lookup: CDR1 ENHRY, CDR2 SYGVKD. CDR3 size: 11 residues. The CDR3 sequence is CATTSAGEQFF. CDR3 nucleotide sequence: TGTGCCACCACTAGCGCCGGTGAGCAGTTCTTC.

The chain recombines TRBV30 with TRBJ2-2, with 8 bases fitting TRBD2. V trimming: 1 base; J trimming: 5 bases; junction bases outside the gene matches: 3. The germline V gene has CDR1 GTSNPN and CDR2 SVGIG (reference sequence). CDR3 length equals 14 residues. The CDR3 DNA reads as TGTGCCTGGAGTGCCAGCGGGAGTACCGGGGAGCTGTTTTTT. Protein: CAWSASGSTGELFF.

The chain joins TRBV4-2 to TRBJ2-2; D is unresolved. The CDR3 is 14 amino acids. Germline V gives CDR1 LGHNA, CDR2 YNFKEQ. Between the trimmed V and J ends, which lost 6 bases and 0 bases, there was a span of 8 bases. CDR3 nucleotide sequence: TGTGCCAGCAGACATAATTCGAACACCGGGGAGCTGTTTTTT. The encoded protein is CASRHNSNTGELFF.

This clone was found a few times. The chain employs TRBV7-2 and TRBJ1-5, with D uncertain. The V end was cut by 1 base, the J end by 2 bases, with 9 bases between. The CDR3 sequence is 15 residues long. Germline CDR1 SGHTA, CDR2 FQGNSA. Here the CDR3 DNA reads TGTGCCAGCAGCTTAGAGCCCTCCGGCAATCAGCCCCAGCATTTT. Translation gives CASSLEPSGNQPQHF.

V and J are TRBV29-1 and TRBJ1-2; 12 bases agree with TRBD1. V lost 1 base to trimming and J lost 6 bases; unmatched junction nucleotides: 9. Germline-derived CDR1 and CDR2 are SQVTM and ANQGSEA. This CDR3 spans 16 amino acids. Here the CDR3 DNA reads TGCAGCGTTGAAGTTGAGGCGGGGACAGGGGGCAATGGCTACACCTTC. Its protein is CSVEVEAGTGGNGYTF.

This chain links TRBV7-3 with TRBJ2-4, with TRBD2 identical over 14 bases. V lost 5 bases to trimming and J lost 3 bases; unmatched junction nucleotides: 12. Germline V gives CDR1 SGHTA, CDR2 FQGTGA. The CDR3 is 19 residues long. Here the CDR3 DNA reads TGTGCCAGCAGCCCTAAAGGGACTAGCGGGGGAGAGGGCAAAAACATTCAGTACTTC. It is translated as CASSPKGTSGGEGKNIQYF.